The source of this TCR beta chain is a study of blood T cells in healthy people across ages. Regarding this clonotype: Its antigen is still unknown.

Study results and caveats: While age rose, TCR beta diversity per million T cells dropped in a roughly linear way. More naive CD4+ cells and higher diversity were found in long-lived than in aged donors.

The CDR3 covers 14 residues. In germline, CDR1 is DFQATT, CDR2 SNEGSKA (reference sequence). V gave up 0 bases and J gave up 5 bases, with 14 bases separating them. It was with a sample-barcoded 5' primer and a J-beta primer mix that a second PCR of roughly 7 to 12 cycles was run. TCRdb reprocessed the 5' RACE reads with MiXCR, giving one entry per CDR3 protein. In the table there are approximately 690,000 distinct CDR3 sequences, approximately 50% of which are singletons. This sequence originates from a man in his fifties or sixties in good health. The sequencing sample was made of blood. The V and J genes are TRBV20-1 and TRBJ2-7; D uncertain. The CDR3 sequence is CSARDGSGYDEQYF. In DNA form, the CDR3 reads TGCAGTGCTAGAGATGGGTCCGGTTACGACGAGCAGTACTTC.